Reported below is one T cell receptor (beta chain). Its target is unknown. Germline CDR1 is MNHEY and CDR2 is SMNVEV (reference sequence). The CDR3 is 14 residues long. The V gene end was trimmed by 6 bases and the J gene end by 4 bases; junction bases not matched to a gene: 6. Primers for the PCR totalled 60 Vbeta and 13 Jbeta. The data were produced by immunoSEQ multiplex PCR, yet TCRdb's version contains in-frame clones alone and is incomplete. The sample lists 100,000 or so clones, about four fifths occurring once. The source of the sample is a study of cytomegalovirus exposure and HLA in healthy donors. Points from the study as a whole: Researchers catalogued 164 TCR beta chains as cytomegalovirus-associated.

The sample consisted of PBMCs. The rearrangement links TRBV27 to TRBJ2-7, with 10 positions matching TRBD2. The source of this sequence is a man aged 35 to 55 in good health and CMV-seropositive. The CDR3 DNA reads TGTGCCAGCAGCCAGAGCGGGAGGGCGTACGAGCAGTACTTC. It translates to CASSQSGRAYEQYF.